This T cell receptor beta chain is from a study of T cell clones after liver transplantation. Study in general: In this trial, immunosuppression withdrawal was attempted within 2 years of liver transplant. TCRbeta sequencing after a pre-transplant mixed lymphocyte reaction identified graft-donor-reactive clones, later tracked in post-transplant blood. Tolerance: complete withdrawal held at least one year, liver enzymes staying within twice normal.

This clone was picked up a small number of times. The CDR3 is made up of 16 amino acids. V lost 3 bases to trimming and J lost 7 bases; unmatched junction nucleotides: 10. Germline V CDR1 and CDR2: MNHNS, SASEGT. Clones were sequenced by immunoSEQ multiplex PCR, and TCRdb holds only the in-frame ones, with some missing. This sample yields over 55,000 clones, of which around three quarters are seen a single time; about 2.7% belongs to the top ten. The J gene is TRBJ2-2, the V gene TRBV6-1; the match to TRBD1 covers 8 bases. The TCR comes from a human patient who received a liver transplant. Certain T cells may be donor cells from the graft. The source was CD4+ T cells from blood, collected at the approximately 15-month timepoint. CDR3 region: CASSDRGRTGNGELFF. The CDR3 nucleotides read TGTGCCAGCAGTGATAGGGGACGGACAGGGAACGGGGAGCTGTTTTTT.